Each of the 27 T cell receptor beta chains below was sequenced from the same sample in a study of blood T cell repertoires in COVID-19. Sequencing was performed with immunoSEQ multiplex PCR; in TCRdb, only in-frame clones are kept and a portion is missing. Of some 220,000 clones in the sample, more than 70% are singletons; the top ten hold more than 10%. The sample comprised peripheral blood. These receptors came from a human donor in a cohort sampled during active COVID-19.

This sequence joins TRBV19 and TRBJ1-4, with 7 bases fitting TRBD1. The junction had 10 bases not matched to a gene; V was cut back by 7 bases and J by 5 bases. Per germline, CDR1 LNHDA and CDR2 SQIVND (reference sequence). The CDR3 spans 15 residues. The CDR3 sequence is CASTPPGQNNEKLFF. The CDR3 region has the DNA TGTGCCAGTACTCCCCCGGGACAGAACAATGAAAAACTGTTTTTT.

The rearrangement uses TRBV5-4 and TRBJ2-1; 12 bases are a match to TRBD2. Unmatched junction bases numbered 7, after V lost 5 bases and J lost 7 bases. This CDR3 has 15 amino acids. Germline V gives CDR1 SGHNT, CDR2 YYREEE (reference sequence). CDR3 bases: TGTGCCAGCAGTTCTAGCGGGAGGGCCGGGAATGAGCAGTTCTTC. It yields the protein CASSSSGRAGNEQFF.

This clone was counted only a few times. V is TRBV7-2 and J is TRBJ2-5; D gene ambiguous. The CDR3 totals 14 residues. CDR1 and CDR2 (germline): SGHTA, FQGNSA. The V and J ends lost 5 bases and 5 bases respectively, with 15 bases between them. The CDR3 sequence is CASSPQASEETQYF. The DNA of the CDR3 is TGTGCCAGCAGCCCTCAAGCTTCTGAGGAGACCCAGTACTTC.

This chain uses TRBV7-3 with TRBJ1-2; maybe TRBD1 (5 bases). This CDR3 is built from 14 residues. Between the trimmed V and J ends, which lost 1 base and 6 bases, there was a span of 12 bases. The germline CDR1 and CDR2 sequences are SGHTA and FQGTGA. The CDR3 DNA is TGTGCCAGCAGCTTAAAGGCCAGGGAGGATGGCTACACCTTC. Translating gives CASSLKAREDGYTF.

This clone showed up just once. This chain uses TRBV3-1 (or the pseudogene TRBV3-2) with TRBJ1-1; maybe TRBD1 (5 bases). Germline CDR1 and CDR2: LGHDT and YNNKEL (reference sequence). Trimming removed 1 base from V and 7 bases from J, with 13 bases in between. This CDR3 spans 14 amino acids. The CDR3 is CASSQVLPGGEAFF. The CDR3 DNA is TGTGCCAGCAGCCAAGTATTACCCGGGGGTGAAGCTTTCTTT.

J is TRBJ1-6 and V is TRBV5-1; 9 nucleotides align to TRBD1. The V gene end was trimmed by 4 bases and the J gene end by 7 bases; junction bases not matched to a gene: 3. This CDR3 contains 14 residues. In germline, CDR1 is SGHRS, CDR2 YFSETQ. This CDR3 reads CASSLGQGNSPLHF. CDR3 coding DNA: TGCGCCAGCAGCCTGGGACAGGGAAATTCACCCCTCCACTTT.

This clone is a singleton in its sample. This chain connects TRBV4-2 to TRBJ2-5; 7 positions match TRBD2. Trimming cost V 0 bases and J 3 bases; bases outside gene matches: 7. Germline V lookup: CDR1 LGHNA, CDR2 YNFKEQ. The CDR3 contains 16 residues. The CDR3 nucleotides are TGTGCCAGCAGCCAAGATTCGGCGGGAGATAAAGAGACCCAGTACTTC. It codes for CASSQDSAGDKETQYF.

The CDR3 loop is CASSPGGGSGNTIYF. The CDR3 region has the DNA TGTGCCAGCTCACCGGGCGGGGGCTCTGGAAACACCATATATTTT. The V gene is TRBV18, the J gene TRBJ1-3; possible D gene TRBD1, 5 bases. The germline V gene encodes CDR1 KGHSH and CDR2 LQKENI. The CDR3 length is 15 residues. V shed 3 bases and J shed 0 bases, with 9 bases lying between them.

V is TRBV18 and J is TRBJ1-6; D remains unclear. This CDR3 is built from 12 residues. V was cut by 6 bases and J by 11 bases, with 11 bases left in between. Germline CDR1 and CDR2: KGHSH and LQKENI. CDR3 in amino acids: CASSPPVAPLHF. CDR3 DNA: TGTGCCAGCTCCCCTCCGGTTGCACCCCTCCACTTT.

This clone was seen many times. V and J are TRBV7-2 and TRBJ2-3, with 9 bases that match TRBD2. V was pared by 6 bases and J by 1 base, with 8 bases of the junction left unmatched. Germline V gene sequence: CDR1 SGHTA, CDR2 FQGNSA. The CDR3 is 16 amino acids. The chain's CDR3 is CASSPNLAGRTDTQYF. The DNA of the CDR3 is TGTGCCAGCAGTCCTAATCTAGCGGGGCGCACAGATACGCAGTATTTT.

The V call is TRBV7-9, the J call TRBJ2-5, with D possibly matching TRBD1 (5 bases). V lost 3 bases and J 4 bases, leaving 15 bases between the germline ends. From germline, CDR1 is SEHNR and CDR2 FQNEAQ (reference sequence). The CDR3 extends over 15 amino acids. In nucleotides, the CDR3 is TGTGCCAGCAGCTTTCAGGGCGCCCCCTCAGAGACCCAGTACTTC. Encoded protein: CASSFQGAPSETQYF.

The chain links TRBV28 to TRBJ1-2; D might be TRBD1 (5 bases). The CDR3 totals 15 residues. Germline loops: CDR1 MDHEN, CDR2 SYDVKM. Trimming pared 5 bases from V and 0 bases from J, leaving 13 bases between. The CDR3 region is CASSPEGDANYGYTF. The DNA for the CDR3 is TGTGCCAGCAGTCCCGAAGGGGATGCTAACTATGGCTACACCTTC.

This chain links TRBV19 with TRBJ2-1; D is unresolved. The germline gives CDR1 LNHDA, CDR2 SQIVND (reference sequence). V was clipped by 2 bases and J by 8 bases, with 10 bases between them. This CDR3 contains 13 residues. Here the CDR3 reads CASSIQTLDEQFF. The CDR3 region has the DNA TGTGCCAGTAGTATACAAACTTTGGATGAGCAGTTCTTC.

This chain joins TRBV27 and TRBJ2-3, with TRBD2 matching over 7 bases. J gave up 7 bases and V 2 bases, and 12 bases lay outside the gene matches. CDR3 length: 16 residues. Germline assignment: CDR1 MNHEY and CDR2 SMNVEV (reference sequence). As DNA, the CDR3 is TGTGCCAGCAGTTTAGGTCCAGCGGGGTTTTCAAATACGCAGTATTTT. It codes for CASSLGPAGFSNTQYF.

CDR3 region: CASSVKLAGVETQYF. The DNA for the CDR3 is TGTGCCAGCAGCGTAAAGCTAGCGGGAGTGGAGACCCAGTACTTC. The chain links TRBV9 to TRBJ2-5; 10 nucleotides match TRBD2. The junction had 5 bases not matched to a gene; V was cut back by 1 base and J by 5 bases. Looked up from germline, CDR1 is SGDLS and CDR2 is YYNGEE. The CDR3 runs to 15 residues.

The genes are TRBV5-1 and TRBJ1-2; TRBD1 matches 7 bases. Germline assignment: CDR1 SGHRS and CDR2 YFSETQ. The CDR3 spans 13 residues. With 2 bases clipped from V and 7 bases from J, the junction kept 5 bases outside the gene matches. CDR3 sequence: CASSFTGAFGYTF. CDR3 in DNA: TGCGCCAGCAGCTTTACAGGGGCTTTTGGCTACACCTTC.

This chain links TRBV27 with TRBJ2-1, with a tentative D call TRBD1 (6 bases). V lost 4 bases, J lost 0 bases, and 16 bases lay in between. From germline, CDR1 is MNHEY and CDR2 SMNVEV (reference sequence). This CDR3 has 17 residues. CDR3 residues: CASSSNHDRFSYNEQFF. Written as DNA, the CDR3 is TGTGCCAGCAGTTCCAACCATGACAGGTTCTCCTACAATGAGCAGTTCTTC.

CDR3 sequence reads: CASSYSRSSYNEQFF. As DNA, the CDR3 is TGTGCCAGCAGTTACTCTCGGAGCTCCTACAATGAGCAGTTCTTC. The V and J genes are TRBV6-6 and TRBJ2-1; no firm D call. Germline values: CDR1 MNHNY, CDR2 SVGAGI (reference sequence). The CDR3 is 15 residues long. The ends were cut back, 0 bases at V and 0 bases at J, with 6 bases in the middle.

The J gene is TRBJ1-4, the V gene TRBV19; no clear D. CDR3 length equals 14 residues. The germline CDR1 and CDR2 sequences are LNHDA and SQIVND (reference sequence). The V end was cut by 3 bases, the J end by 7 bases, with 12 bases between. CDR3 DNA sequence: TGTGCCAGTAGTATCTACGGGAGGAGTGAAAAACTGTTTTTT. Residues: CASSIYGRSEKLFF.

V usage is TRBV28 and J usage is TRBJ1-5; D gene ambiguous. The CDR3 totals 15 residues. The germline V gene has CDR1 MDHEN and CDR2 SYDVKM. The CDR3 loop reads CASSAPGGSRQPQHF. The DNA of the CDR3 is TGTGCTTCCAGCGCCCCCGGAGGGTCGAGACAGCCCCAGCATTTT.

This clone was detected once. The chain joins TRBV18 to TRBJ2-7; maybe TRBD2 (5 bases). The CDR3 is 17 residues long. V lost 3 bases and J 3 bases, leaving 21 bases between the germline ends. The V gene's germline CDR1 is KGHSH and CDR2 LQKENI. In DNA, the CDR3 is TGTGCCAGCTCACCCCGTAGTTTAGGGAGTAAAGGCTACGAGCAGTACTTC. It is translated as CASSPRSLGSKGYEQYF.

V is TRBV7-9 and J is TRBJ2-1, with TRBD2 identical over 12 bases. There are 15 residues in the CDR3. V shed 4 bases and J 5 bases; nucleotides not matched to a gene: 3. Germline values: CDR1 SEHNR, CDR2 FQNEAQ (reference sequence). The CDR3 spells CASSSLAGGNNEQFF. The DNA of the CDR3 is TGTGCCAGCAGCTCCCTAGCGGGGGGGAACAATGAGCAGTTCTTC. The entire variable domain, with the rest obtained from reference TRBV7-9 and TRBJ2-1, is as follows: DTGVSQNPRHKITKRGQNVTFRCDPISEHNRLYWYRQTLGQGPEFLTYFQNEAQLEKSRLLSDRFSAERPKGSFSTLEIQRTEQGDSAMYLCASSSLAGGNNEQFFGPGTRLTVL.

Only a few counts were recorded for this clone. The chain employs TRBV19 and TRBJ2-7; D unresolved. Germline loops: CDR1 LNHDA, CDR2 SQIVND (reference sequence). V dropped 4 bases and J dropped 3 bases, with 13 bases sitting between them. The CDR3 extends over 14 amino acids. CDR3 loop: CASSRTTNSYEQYF. The CDR3 DNA sequence: TGTGCCAGTAGTAGAACGACAAACAGCTACGAGCAGTACTTC.

This clone is a singleton in its sample. CDR3 DNA: TGTGCCAGCAGCTTTGGACTAGCGGCCTACAATGAGCAGTTCTTC. Translated, it gives CASSFGLAAYNEQFF. The genes are TRBV7-6 and TRBJ2-1; 10 bases map to TRBD2. Per germline, CDR1 SGHVS and CDR2 FNYEAQ. Trimming at V came to 3 bases and at J to 2 bases, leaving 1 base not matched to a gene. This CDR3 is 15 amino acids long. Full variable domain (missing parts from reference TRBV7-6 and TRBJ2-1): GAGVSQSPRYKVTKRGQDVALRCDPISGHVSLYWYRQALGQGPEFLTYFNYEAQQDKSGLPNDRFSAERPEGSISTLTIQRTEQRDSAMYRCASSFGLAAYNEQFFGPGTRLTVL.

This clone was recorded only once. The rearrangement uses TRBV7-2 and TRBJ2-7; 8 bases match TRBD2. This CDR3 contains 14 residues. Losses at the gene ends were 4 bases for V and 2 bases for J; bases not matched to a gene: 4. Germline V gives CDR1 SGHTA, CDR2 FQGNSA. The CDR3 DNA sequence: TGTGCCAGCAGCTATAGCGGGAACACCTACGAGCAGTACTTC. Its translation: CASSYSGNTYEQYF.

The chain employs TRBV27 and TRBJ1-1; 7 nucleotides align to TRBD1. In germline, CDR1 is MNHEY, CDR2 SMNVEV (reference sequence). With 10 bases clipped from V and 7 bases from J, the junction kept 12 bases outside the gene matches. The CDR3 consists of 13 residues. The CDR3 nucleotides are TGTGCCACCAAAAACAGGGGACCGCTTGAAGCTTTCTTT. It is translated as CATKNRGPLEAFF.

This chain uses TRBV2 with TRBJ2-2; no clear D. V was cut by 10 bases and J by 0 bases, with 12 bases left in between. CDR1 and CDR2 (germline): SNHLY, FYNNEI. CDR3 length: 14 residues. The CDR3 reads CATKTGTNTGELFF. The CDR3 coding sequence is TGTGCCACCAAAACTGGTACGAACACCGGGGAGCTGTTTTTT.